Listed here are 17 T cell receptor beta chains from one sample, sequenced in a study of blood T cell repertoires in COVID-19. Profiled with immunoSEQ multiplex PCR; TCRdb holds only in-frame clones, not every one. The sample contains 250,000 to 350,000 clones, roughly 90% of which appear only once. Sequencing was done on a sample of peripheral blood. The receptors were sampled from a woman aged 40 to 50 who had recovered from COVID-19.

The genes are TRBV2 and TRBJ1-5; 9 bases are a match to TRBD1. In germline, CDR1 is SNHLY, CDR2 FYNNEI. V lost 6 bases to trimming and J lost 6 bases; unmatched junction nucleotides: 6. The CDR3 loop spans 14 amino acids. CDR3 protein: CASSPQGALQPQHF. For the CDR3, the DNA is TGTGCCAGCAGCCCACAGGGGGCCCTTCAGCCCCAGCATTTT.

The chain couples TRBV19 to TRBJ2-7; D call uncertain. The length of the CDR3 is 14 residues. V lost 5 bases, J lost 3 bases, and 14 bases lay in between. CDR1 and CDR2 from the germline V gene are LNHDA and SQIVND (reference sequence). CDR3 protein: CASSASDGVYEQYF. CDR3 nucleotide sequence: TGTGCCAGTAGTGCCTCCGATGGAGTCTACGAGCAGTACTTC.

The chain links TRBV3-1 (or the pseudogene TRBV3-2) to TRBJ2-7; perhaps TRBD1 as D (5 bases). Germline V gene lookup returns CDR1 LGHDT and CDR2 YNNKEL (reference sequence). V dropped 7 bases and J dropped 2 bases, with 12 bases sitting between them. The CDR3 totals 13 residues. CDR3 sequence: CASKGDSTYEQYF. The CDR3 DNA follows: TGTGCCAGCAAAGGGGATAGTACCTACGAGCAGTACTTC.

V gene TRBV6-1 combines with J gene TRBJ1-1; 10 bases fit TRBD1. The germline CDR1 and CDR2 sequences are MNHNS and SASEGT. The V segment lost 3 bases and the J segment 2 bases; nucleotides outside the gene matches: 15. This CDR3 comprises 19 residues. The CDR3 sequence: CASSDDRGRYTSLNTEAFF. The CDR3 DNA sequence: TGTGCCAGCAGTGATGACAGGGGGCGGTACACTTCCTTAAACACTGAAGCTTTCTTT.

The chain has TRBV3-1 (or the pseudogene TRBV3-2) and TRBJ2-7; 12 bases line up with TRBD2. The germline gives CDR1 LGHDT, CDR2 YNNKEL (reference sequence). This CDR3 is 16 amino acids long. The V gene end was trimmed by 4 bases and the J gene end by 6 bases; junction bases not matched to a gene: 10. CDR3 nucleotide sequence: TGTGCCAGCAGCCGGCGGACTAGCGGGATGGGGGGCGAGCAGTACTTC. Residues: CASSRRTSGMGGEQYF.

The rearrangement uses TRBV6-5 and TRBJ2-3; 8 nucleotides agree with TRBD2. Unmatched junction bases numbered 5, after V lost 6 bases and J lost 6 bases. From germline, CDR1 is MNHEY and CDR2 SVGAGI. The CDR3 sequence is 13 residues long. This CDR3 reads CASSGRAGDTQYF. As DNA, the CDR3 is TGTGCCAGCAGCGGGAGGGCCGGGGATACGCAGTATTTT.

The rearrangement joins TRBV19 to TRBJ1-1; D perhaps matches TRBD1 (5 bases). Germline V gives CDR1 LNHDA, CDR2 SQIVND (reference sequence). With 4 bases removed from V and 1 base from J, the gap between germline ends came to 10 bases. The CDR3 length is 14 residues. This CDR3 reads CASSTSTENTEAFF. CDR3 DNA sequence: TGTGCCAGTAGTACCTCGACAGAGAACACTGAAGCTTTCTTT.

Here the CDR3 DNA reads TGTGCCAGTAGTAGGGCCAGGGTGATTTTCGATGAGCAGTTCTTC. Encoded protein: CASSRARVIFDEQFF. The chain recombines TRBV19 with TRBJ2-1, with D perhaps TRBD1 (5 bases). Germline lookup yields CDR1 LNHDA and CDR2 SQIVND (reference sequence). Trimming removed 4 bases from V and 8 bases from J, with 18 bases in between. The CDR3 contains 15 residues.

This chain uses TRBV9 with TRBJ2-5; 7 bases agree with TRBD1. Germline V CDR1 and CDR2: SGDLS, YYNGEE. CDR3 length: 15 amino acids. The junction had 3 bases not matched to a gene; V was cut back by 0 bases and J by 1 base. This CDR3 reads CASSVGTGIQETQYF. The CDR3 nucleotides are TGTGCCAGCAGCGTAGGGACAGGAATCCAAGAGACCCAGTACTTC.

The chain carries TRBV27 and TRBJ2-3; possibly TRBD2 for D (6 bases). The CDR3 consists of 13 residues. Germline V gives CDR1 MNHEY, CDR2 SMNVEV (reference sequence). The V and J ends lost 8 bases and 9 bases respectively, with 18 bases between them. This chain's CDR3 is CASAKTGTQTQYF. In DNA, the CDR3 is TGTGCCAGCGCAAAGACCGGGACTCAAACGCAGTATTTT.

The V gene is TRBV7-3, the J gene TRBJ2-2; 8 bases align to TRBD2. Germline loops: CDR1 SGHTA, CDR2 FQGTGA. V shed 5 bases and J 3 bases; nucleotides not matched to a gene: 11. This CDR3 is 17 amino acids long. CDR3 sequence reads: CASSPYMASGYTGELFF. In DNA, the CDR3 is TGTGCCAGCAGCCCTTATATGGCTAGCGGGTACACCGGGGAGCTGTTTTTT.

The V call is TRBV7-9, the J call TRBJ2-4, with D possibly being TRBD2 (5 bases). CDR1 is SEHNR and CDR2 is FQNEAQ in the germline V gene (reference sequence). This CDR3 is built from 16 residues. The V and J ends lost 3 bases and 1 base respectively, with 13 bases between them. The CDR3 DNA reads TGTGCCAGCAGCTTGGATCGGTGGGAGGCCAAAAACATTCAGTACTTC. Its protein is CASSLDRWEAKNIQYF.

This clone came up a few times. This chain links TRBV7-9 with TRBJ2-2, with D possibly being TRBD1 (6 bases). Germline-derived CDR1 and CDR2 are SEHNR and FQNEAQ (reference sequence). Trimming removed 3 bases at V and 1 base at J, with 15 bases between. The CDR3 has 17 residues. The CDR3 DNA reads as TGTGCCAGCAGCTTGACTTTCGGACAGCTGAACACCGGGGAGCTGTTTTTT. Residues: CASSLTFGQLNTGELFF. The full variable domain, with the rest looked up from reference TRBV7-9 and TRBJ2-2, is DTGVSQNPRHKITKRGQNVTFRCDPISEHNRLYWYRQTLGQGPEFLTYFQNEAQLEKSRLLSDRFSAERPKGSFSTLEIQRTEQGDSAMYLCASSLTFGQLNTGELFFGEGSRLTVL.

The chain links TRBV27 to TRBJ2-2; 12 bases map to TRBD2. Germline assignment: CDR1 MNHEY and CDR2 SMNVEV (reference sequence). This CDR3 spans 16 amino acids. Trimming cost V 2 bases and J 4 bases; bases outside gene matches: 2. The chain's CDR3 is CASSLATSGSTGELFF. DNA for the CDR3: TGTGCCAGCAGTTTAGCGACTAGCGGGAGCACCGGGGAGCTGTTTTTT.

The V and J genes are TRBV4-2 and TRBJ2-2, with D maybe TRBD2 (6 bases). V was cut by 4 bases and J by 1 base, with 16 bases left in between. The CDR3 runs 17 residues. CDR1 is LGHNA, CDR2 YNFKEQ, per germline. CDR3 protein: CASSPGGRWGNTGELFF. Here the CDR3 DNA reads TGTGCCAGCAGCCCCGGAGGGAGGTGGGGGAACACCGGGGAGCTGTTTTTT.

The genes are TRBV2 and TRBJ2-5; 7 positions agree with TRBD2. The CDR3 spans 13 residues. Looked up from germline, CDR1 is SNHLY and CDR2 is FYNNEI. V shed 5 bases and J 3 bases; nucleotides not matched to a gene: 3. The CDR3 sequence is CASSWTSEETQYF. DNA of the CDR3: TGTGCCAGCAGTTGGACTAGTGAAGAGACCCAGTACTTC.

The J gene is TRBJ2-2, the V gene TRBV21-1; the DNA was not compared with TRBD1, the D call given in the table. TRBV21-1 is a listed pseudogene. The CDR3 has 18 amino acids. The CDR3 DNA follows: TGTGCCAGCAGCTCCCTAATCACAGGGAAAGGTGATGCCGGGGAGCTGTTTTTT. Translated: CASSSLITGKGDAGELFF.